This T cell receptor beta chain was documented in a study of cytomegalovirus exposure and HLA in healthy donors. To note about this clone: Its antigen remains unknown.

Using immunoSEQ multiplex PCR, the repertoire was profiled, and TCRdb retains in-frame clones only, with some absent. The data contain approximately 160,000 clones, 91% of them singletons. Study results and limitations: In vitro experiments confirmed that a few CMV-associated chains were specific for CMV antigens. TCR sequences were mostly rare, though some public TCRs occurred in many donors. According to a subsequent analysis, TCR clusters from the first cohort were inclined to appear together in the roughly 120 validation repertoires.

While the first cohort had over 650 subjects, the donors belonged to the separate validation cohort of roughly 130 subjects. The receptor comes from a woman aged 18 to 35 in good health and CMV-seropositive. Sequencing used PBMCs.

In DNA form, the CDR3 reads TGCGCCACCTCCATCGTCGGCGAGGGGACAGCGAACACCGGGGAGCTGTTTTTT. As protein: CATSIVGEGTANTGELFF. The chain joins TRBV5-1 to TRBJ2-2; 7 nucleotides agree with TRBD1. CDR3 length equals 18 residues. Germline assignment: CDR1 SGHRS and CDR2 YFSETQ. J gave up 0 bases and V 9 bases, and 17 bases lay outside the gene matches.